These 28 T cell receptor beta chains share one sample of origin, sequenced in a study of blood T cell repertoires in COVID-19. The protocol was immunoSEQ multiplex PCR, while the TCRdb copy is restricted to in-frame clones and leaves out a portion. The table lists around 210,000 clones, around three quarters of them singletons. Sequenced sample: peripheral blood. Source of these receptors: a woman aged 70 to 79 with acute or convalescent COVID-19.

The chain combines TRBV7-9 with TRBJ2-2, with 7 positions matching TRBD2. This CDR3 spans 17 amino acids. V lost 6 bases and J lost 7; bases outside the gene matches: 17. The germline gives CDR1 SEHNR, CDR2 FQNEAQ (reference sequence). This CDR3 is CASSQTGGASGIGELFF. The CDR3 DNA is TGTGCCAGCAGTCAAACTGGTGGGGCTAGCGGTATCGGGGAGCTGTTTTTT.

This clone was seen more than once but under ten times. V is TRBV7-9 and J is TRBJ1-1; 9 bases align to TRBD1. V was clipped by 11 bases and J by 1 base; unmatched bases: 8. Germline CDR1 SEHNR, CDR2 FQNEAQ (reference sequence). This CDR3 has 14 amino acids. In nucleotides, the CDR3 is TGTGCCGGTGAGACGGGACAGGGGAACACTGAAGCTTTCTTT. Translating it yields CAGETGQGNTEAFF.

V and J are TRBV7-8 and TRBJ2-6; D perhaps matches TRBD1 (6 bases). CDR1 is SGHVS, CDR2 FQNEAQ, per germline. The V end was cut by 5 bases, the J end by 1 base, with 12 bases between. The CDR3 sequence is 16 residues long. The CDR3, as DNA: TGTGCCAGCAGCCCCTACAGGGCATCTGGGGCCAACGTCCTGACTTTC. Translating it yields CASSPYRASGANVLTF.

The chain combines TRBV7-6 with TRBJ2-7; TRBD1 matches at 9 bases. The ends lost 5 bases at V and 4 bases at J; junction bases unmatched: 12. This CDR3 contains 16 residues. The germline V gene has CDR1 SGHVS and CDR2 FNYEAQ. DNA for the CDR3: TGTGCCAGCAGCCCGGGACAGGGTTCCGGGCTTTACGAGCAGTACTTC. This gives the protein CASSPGQGSGLYEQYF.

CDR3 sequence: CASRKRQGTGELFF. CDR3 nucleotides: TGTGCCAGCAGAAAAAGACAGGGGACCGGGGAGCTGTTTTTT. The rearrangement links TRBV9 to TRBJ2-2; TRBD1 matches 8 bases. Germline lookup yields CDR1 SGDLS and CDR2 YYNGEE. V was clipped by 5 bases and J by 5 bases; unmatched bases: 5. CDR3 length equals 14 residues.

V usage is TRBV2 and J usage is TRBJ2-7, with a possible D match to TRBD1 (5 bases). Trimming shortened V by 4 bases and J by 2 bases, and 9 bases separated the two germline ends. The CDR3 runs 13 residues. The V gene's germline CDR1 is SNHLY and CDR2 FYNNEI. The DNA of the CDR3 is TGTGCCAGCAGTGGGACATCGACCTACGAGCAGTACTTC. The encoded protein is CASSGTSTYEQYF.

This chain joins TRBV28 and TRBJ2-1, with 12 positions matching TRBD2. CDR3 length: 16 residues. Trimming removed 2 bases from V and 3 bases from J; junction bases left unmatched: 2. Looked up from germline, CDR1 is MDHEN and CDR2 is SYDVKM. The CDR3 nucleotides read TGTGCCAGCAGTTTACCGGGACTAGCGGGCTACAATGAGCAGTTCTTC. It translates to CASSLPGLAGYNEQFF.

The chain employs TRBV11-2 and TRBJ2-7; 7 bases are shared with TRBD1. The CDR3 runs 15 residues. V gave up 7 bases and J gave up 0 bases; unmatched junction bases: 9. Per germline, CDR1 SGHAT and CDR2 FQNNGV. CDR3 amino acids: CASTIRPGGSYEQYF. The CDR3 bases are TGTGCCAGCACCATAAGGCCAGGGGGCTCCTACGAGCAGTACTTC.

The table lists this clone with a count of one. V gene TRBV10-3 combines with J gene TRBJ1-2, with 7 bases lining up with TRBD1. This CDR3 comprises 16 residues. The germline gives CDR1 ENHRY, CDR2 SYGVKD. Losses at the gene ends were 0 bases for V and 2 bases for J; bases not matched to a gene: 6. The CDR3 reads CAISESETGLNYGYTF. CDR3 DNA: TGTGCCATCAGTGAGTCGGAGACAGGGCTAAACTATGGCTACACCTTC.

The chain joins TRBV19 to TRBJ1-1; TRBD1 might be the D (5 bases). Germline loops: CDR1 LNHDA, CDR2 SQIVND (reference sequence). Deletions cut 3 bases from V and 2 bases from J, with 19 bases between. The CDR3 totals 17 residues. CDR3 in DNA: TGTGCCAGTAGTATGGGGCGGCGCGGTTTGGGTAACACTGAAGCTTTCTTT. Its protein product is CASSMGRRGLGNTEAFF.

This chain links TRBV10-3 with TRBJ2-7; 11 bases match TRBD1. The CDR3 totals 15 residues. The ends lost 1 base at V and 3 bases at J; junction bases unmatched: 2. CDR1 ENHRY and CDR2 SYGVKD come from the germline V gene. This CDR3 is CAISEWGTGGYEQYF. For the CDR3, the DNA is TGTGCCATCAGTGAGTGGGGGACAGGGGGCTACGAGCAGTACTTC.

The chain has TRBV5-4 and TRBJ2-2; D perhaps matches TRBD1 (5 bases). This CDR3 comprises 16 residues. Germline CDR1 SGHNT, CDR2 YYREEE (reference sequence). Trimming removed 2 bases from V and 3 bases from J, with 14 bases in between. The CDR3 nucleotides read TGTGCCAGCAGCTTTGCGGTAGGGGCTGACACCGGGGAGCTGTTTTTT. Protein product: CASSFAVGADTGELFF.

This clone was detected only a few times. The rearrangement links TRBV6-5 to TRBJ2-1; the D gene is possibly TRBD1 (5 bases). CDR1 is MNHEY and CDR2 is SVGAGI in the germline V gene. The V gene lost 6 bases and the J gene lost 5 bases, with 11 bases spanning the gap. The CDR3 is 13 residues long. The CDR3 protein is CASRTETDNEQFF. The DNA for the CDR3 is TGTGCCAGCAGGACAGAGACTGACAATGAGCAGTTCTTC.

This chain connects TRBV19 to TRBJ1-1; 7 bases line up with TRBD1. Trimming cost V 6 bases and J 0 bases; bases outside gene matches: 7. Germline V CDR1 and CDR2: LNHDA, SQIVND (reference sequence). The CDR3 loop spans 15 amino acids. In DNA form, the CDR3 reads TGTGCCAGTAGGATGGGACAGACCATGAACACTGAAGCTTTCTTT. Amino acid sequence: CASRMGQTMNTEAFF.

V is TRBV18 and J is TRBJ2-1, with D perhaps matching TRBD1 (6 bases). The V gene's germline CDR1 is KGHSH and CDR2 LQKENI. The V end was cut by 3 bases, the J end by 2 bases, with 11 bases between. There are 15 residues in the CDR3. CDR3 region: CASSPTGSPYNEQFF. CDR3 DNA: TGTGCCAGCTCACCCACAGGGTCCCCCTACAATGAGCAGTTCTTC. The full variable domain, its missing parts supplied by reference TRBV18 and TRBJ2-1, is NAGVMQNPRHLVRRRGQEARLRCSPMKGHSHVYWYRQLPEEGLKFMVYLQKENIIDESGMPKERFSAEFPKEGPSILRIQQVVRGDSAAYFCASSPTGSPYNEQFFGPGTRLTVL.

The CDR3 region is CASSLDSNTEAFF. In DNA form, the CDR3 reads TGTGCCAGCAGCCTCGACAGTAACACTGAAGCTTTCTTT. V usage is TRBV6-4 and J usage is TRBJ1-1; D may be TRBD1 (5 bases). V was cut by 6 bases and J by 2 bases, with 10 bases left in between. The CDR3 covers 13 residues. Germline V CDR1 and CDR2: MRHNA, SNTAGT.

The genes are TRBV5-1 and TRBJ2-2; D is uncertain. Germline V gene sequence: CDR1 SGHRS, CDR2 YFSETQ. The CDR3 is 13 amino acids. V was clipped by 1 base and J by 5 bases, with 6 bases between them. The CDR3 spells CASSLMSTGELFF. CDR3 coding DNA: TGCGCCAGCAGCTTGATGTCGACCGGGGAGCTGTTTTTT. Full variable domain (rest looked up from reference TRBV5-1 and TRBJ2-2): KAGVTQTPRYLIKTRGQQVTLSCSPISGHRSVSWYQQTPGQGLQFLFEYFSETQRNKGNFPGRFSGRQFSNSRSEMNVSTLELGDSALYLCASSLMSTGELFFGEGSRLTVL.

The genes are TRBV13 and TRBJ2-1; a weak D match, TRBD2 (7 bases). The CDR3 runs 16 residues. Germline lookup yields CDR1 PRHDT and CDR2 FYEKMQ (reference sequence). V lost 2 bases to trimming and J lost 3 bases, with 14 bases between them. In nucleotides, the CDR3 is TGTGCCAGCAGCTTATTAGGGGGACTACACTACAATGAGCAGTTCTTC. It specifies CASSLLGGLHYNEQFF. The entire variable domain, with the rest obtained from reference TRBV13 and TRBJ2-1, is as follows: AAGVIQSPRHLIKEKRETATLKCYPIPRHDTVYWYQQGPGQDPQFLISFYEKMQSDKGSIPDRFSAQQFSDYHSELNMSSLELGDSALYFCASSLLGGLHYNEQFFGPGTRLTVL.

This clone came up many times. The chain uses TRBV3-1 (or the pseudogene TRBV3-2) and TRBJ2-2; TRBD2 agrees at 9 bases. Trimming at V came to 8 bases and at J to 1 base, leaving 20 bases not matched to a gene. The germline V gene has CDR1 LGHDT and CDR2 YNNKEL (reference sequence). The CDR3 length is 20 residues. The DNA of the CDR3 is TGTGCCAGCGGGTTGGGCCTAGCGGGAAGGAGGGTCGGGAACACCGGGGAGCTGTTTTTT. It codes for CASGLGLAGRRVGNTGELFF.

J is TRBJ1-1 and V is TRBV5-1; D might be TRBD1 (5 bases). The CDR3 has 15 amino acids. Germline V gene data show CDR1 as SGHRS and CDR2 as YFSETQ. Trimming stripped 3 bases from V and 1 base from J, with 13 bases between. CDR3 nucleotide sequence: TGCGCCAGCAGCTACAGTGGCGGGACGAACACTGAAGCTTTCTTT. Its translation: CASSYSGGTNTEAFF.

The rearrangement joins TRBV5-5 to TRBJ2-1; 9 bases are a match to TRBD1. The junction had 9 bases not matched to a gene; V was cut back by 2 bases and J by 6 bases. Germline loops: CDR1 SGHKS, CDR2 YYEKEE (reference sequence). This CDR3 is 16 amino acids long. The CDR3 reads CASSLRSGTGPNEQFF. The CDR3 DNA reads as TGTGCCAGCAGCTTACGCTCGGGGACAGGGCCCAATGAGCAGTTCTTC. Combining the CDR3 with reference TRBV5-5 and TRBJ2-1 gives the whole variable domain DAGVTQSPTHLIKTRGQQVTLRCSPISGHKSVSWYQQVLGQGPQFIFQYYEKEERGRGNFPDRFSARQFPNYSSELNVNALLLGDSALYLCASSLRSGTGPNEQFFGPGTRLTVL.

This clone was counted once. V and J are TRBV5-1 and TRBJ2-2; 13 positions agree with TRBD2. The CDR3 extends over 16 amino acids. Germline lookup yields CDR1 SGHRS and CDR2 YFSETQ. The ends lost 3 bases at V and 5 bases at J; junction bases unmatched: 4. The CDR3 coding sequence is TGCGCCAGCAGCTCCTTACTAGCGGGAGGGACCGGGGAGCTGTTTTTT. Translation: CASSSLLAGGTGELFF.

The sample holds one count of this clone. V is TRBV28 and J is TRBJ2-2, with 7 bases identical to TRBD1. This CDR3 comprises 15 residues. V lost 5 bases to trimming and J lost 1 base; unmatched junction nucleotides: 4. Germline V gene data show CDR1 as MDHEN and CDR2 as SYDVKM. The CDR3, as DNA: TGTGCCAGCAGTCCGGACAGGAGGAACACCGGGGAGCTGTTTTTT. Amino acids: CASSPDRRNTGELFF.

This chain joins TRBV6-6 and TRBJ1-2, with 7 bases lining up with TRBD1. The length of the CDR3 is 15 residues. Looked up from germline, CDR1 is MNHNY and CDR2 is SVGAGI (reference sequence). Germline trimming cut 0 bases from V and 7 bases from J; bases unmatched to any gene: 8. The CDR3 region is CASSYSRGPAGGYTF. In nucleotides, the CDR3 is TGTGCCAGCAGTTACTCGAGGGGGCCGGCAGGTGGCTACACCTTC.

The gene calls are TRBV28 and TRBJ1-4; D might be TRBD1 (6 bases). V was cut by 5 bases and J by 7 bases, with 17 bases left in between. This CDR3 contains 15 residues. Germline lookup yields CDR1 MDHEN and CDR2 SYDVKM. The CDR3: CASSMPTGTSEKLFF. CDR3 coding DNA: TGTGCCAGCAGTATGCCTACAGGGACGAGTGAAAAACTGTTTTTT. The complete variable domain, with remaining parts taken from reference TRBV28 and TRBJ1-4, reads DVKVTQSSRYLVKRTGEKVFLECVQDMDHENMFWYRQDPGLGLRLIYFSYDVKMKEKGDIPEGYSVSREKKERFSLILESASTNQTSMYLCASSMPTGTSEKLFFGSGTQLSVL.

The rearrangement uses TRBV29-1 and TRBJ2-7, with D maybe TRBD1 (5 bases). V lost 7 bases, J lost 5 bases, and 21 bases lay in between. This CDR3 region has 14 residues. Germline loops: CDR1 SQVTM, CDR2 ANQGSEA. The CDR3 sequence is CSAATGLQKDEQYF. The CDR3 nucleotides read TGCAGCGCCGCCACAGGTTTGCAGAAGGACGAGCAGTACTTC.

V and J are TRBV2 and TRBJ2-3; 12 bases are shared with TRBD2. This CDR3 has 15 residues. Trimming cost V 7 bases and J 4 bases; bases outside gene matches: 6. Germline values: CDR1 SNHLY, CDR2 FYNNEI. The CDR3 loop is CASNRLAGASDTQYF. The CDR3 nucleotides read TGTGCCAGCAACCGACTAGCGGGAGCGTCAGATACGCAGTATTTT.

A few counts support this clone. The chain links TRBV28 to TRBJ1-1; D is unclear. V shed 4 bases and J shed 1 base, with 10 bases lying between them. Germline values: CDR1 MDHEN, CDR2 SYDVKM. This CDR3 has 14 residues. The CDR3 bases are TGTGCCAGCAGTTGGCCGGGAGAGAACACTGAAGCTTTCTTT. Its protein is CASSWPGENTEAFF.